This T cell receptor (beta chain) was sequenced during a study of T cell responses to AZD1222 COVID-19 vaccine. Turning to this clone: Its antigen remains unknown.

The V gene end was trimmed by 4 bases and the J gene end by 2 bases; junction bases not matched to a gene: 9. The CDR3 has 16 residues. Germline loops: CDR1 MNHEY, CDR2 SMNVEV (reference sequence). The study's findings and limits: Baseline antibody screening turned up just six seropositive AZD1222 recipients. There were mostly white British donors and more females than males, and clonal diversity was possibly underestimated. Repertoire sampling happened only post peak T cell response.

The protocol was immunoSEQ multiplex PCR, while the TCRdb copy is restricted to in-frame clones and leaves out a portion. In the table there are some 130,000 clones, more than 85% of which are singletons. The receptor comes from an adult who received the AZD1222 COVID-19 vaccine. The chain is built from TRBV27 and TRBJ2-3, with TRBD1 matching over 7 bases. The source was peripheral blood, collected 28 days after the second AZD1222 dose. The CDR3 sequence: CASSSTPDRTTDTQYF. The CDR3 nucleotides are TGTGCCAGCAGTTCCACACCGGACAGGACCACAGATACGCAGTATTTT.